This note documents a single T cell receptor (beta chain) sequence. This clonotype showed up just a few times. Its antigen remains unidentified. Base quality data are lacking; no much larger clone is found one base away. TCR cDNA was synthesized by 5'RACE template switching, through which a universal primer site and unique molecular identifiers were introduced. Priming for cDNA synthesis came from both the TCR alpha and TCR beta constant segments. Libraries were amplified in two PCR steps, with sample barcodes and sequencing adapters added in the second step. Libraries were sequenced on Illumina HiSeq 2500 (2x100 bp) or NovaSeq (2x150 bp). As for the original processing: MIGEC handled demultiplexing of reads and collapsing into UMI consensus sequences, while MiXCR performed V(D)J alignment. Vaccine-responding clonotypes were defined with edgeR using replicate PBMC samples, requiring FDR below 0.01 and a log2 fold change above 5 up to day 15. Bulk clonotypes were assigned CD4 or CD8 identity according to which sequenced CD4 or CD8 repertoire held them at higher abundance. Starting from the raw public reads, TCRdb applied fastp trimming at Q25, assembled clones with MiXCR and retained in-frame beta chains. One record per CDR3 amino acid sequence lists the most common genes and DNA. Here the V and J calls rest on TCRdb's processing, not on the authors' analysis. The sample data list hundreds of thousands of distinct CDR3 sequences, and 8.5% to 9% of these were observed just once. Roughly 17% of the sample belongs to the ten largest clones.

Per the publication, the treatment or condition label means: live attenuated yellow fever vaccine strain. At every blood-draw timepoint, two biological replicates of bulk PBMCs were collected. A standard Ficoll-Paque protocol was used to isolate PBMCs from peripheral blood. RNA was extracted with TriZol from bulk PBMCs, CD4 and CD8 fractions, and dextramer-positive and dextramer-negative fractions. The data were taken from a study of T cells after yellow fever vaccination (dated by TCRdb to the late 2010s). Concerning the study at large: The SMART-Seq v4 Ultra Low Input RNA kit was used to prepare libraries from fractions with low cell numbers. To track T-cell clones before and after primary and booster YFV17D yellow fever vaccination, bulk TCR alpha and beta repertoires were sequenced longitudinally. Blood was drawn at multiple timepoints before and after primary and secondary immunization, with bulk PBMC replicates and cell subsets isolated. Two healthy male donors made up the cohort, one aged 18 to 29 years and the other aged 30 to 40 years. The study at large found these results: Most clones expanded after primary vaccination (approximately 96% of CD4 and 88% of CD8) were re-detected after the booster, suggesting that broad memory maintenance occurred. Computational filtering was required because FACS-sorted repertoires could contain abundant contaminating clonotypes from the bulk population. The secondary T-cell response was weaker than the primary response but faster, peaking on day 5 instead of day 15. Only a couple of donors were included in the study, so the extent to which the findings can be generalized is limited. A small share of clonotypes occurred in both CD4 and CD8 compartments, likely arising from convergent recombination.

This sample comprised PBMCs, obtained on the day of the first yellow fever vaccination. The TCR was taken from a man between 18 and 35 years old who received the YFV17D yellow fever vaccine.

The nucleotide sequence is given as TGTGCCAGCAGCTGGGGGGGAGGGACCTACGAGCAGTACTTC. This yields the protein CASSWGGGTYEQYF. The chain couples TRBV5-5 to TRBJ2-7, with 7 middle bases fitting TRBD2. The CDR1 and CDR2 encoded by the germline V gene (reference sequence) are SGHKS and YYEKEE. Unmatched junction bases come to 5, with V trimmed by 3 bases and J by 2 bases. The CDR3 sequence holds 14 residues, the cysteine and phenylalanine included. The read is trimmed to its CDR3 DNA, 42 bases read in frame from base 1.